The 18 T cell receptor beta chains reported below all come from one sample, sequenced in a study of breast tumors, draining lymph nodes, adjacent tissues (dated by TCRdb to between 2015 and 2016). Libraries came from multiplex PCR. Sequencing used an Illumina HiSeq 2000. Starting from the raw public reads, TCRdb applied fastp trimming at Q25, assembled clones with MiXCR and retained in-frame beta chains. Each CDR3 protein appears once, grouped with its most common genes and DNA. The sample table contains approximately 89,000 distinct CDR3 sequences; only one count was recorded for 25% to 35% of them. The ten top clones hold over 6.5% of the sample. The axillary draining lymph nodes of breast cancer patients were the source of the lymph node samples. The sequencing input was axillary lymph node tissue. All receptors derive from a female donor with breast cancer. Some clones in this sample may be carry-over from other donors' samples.

The CDR3 sequence: CASSYLSTSGPDNEQFF. The CDR3 region has the DNA TGTGCCAGCAGTTATCTATCCACTAGCGGGCCCGACAATGAGCAGTTCTTC. This rearrangement joins TRBV6-5 to TRBJ2-1; 9 nucleotides match TRBD2. The CDR3 is made up of 17 amino acids. The germline gives CDR1 MNHEY, CDR2 SVGAGI. The trim removed 3 bases at V and 5 bases at J, leaving 11 bases unmatched.

Remarks on this clonotype: No conserved phenylalanine or tryptophan ends this CDR3, so it is likely a read error. CDR3: CAGRGLGYEQYS. The CDR3 region has the DNA TGTGCCGGCAGGGGACTTGGCTACGAGCAGTACTCC. This chain uses TRBV2 with TRBJ2-7, with D perhaps matching TRBD1 or TRBD2 (6 bases each). Looked up from germline, CDR1 is SNHLY and CDR2 is FYNNEI. This CDR3 comprises 12 residues.

V is TRBV20-1 and J is TRBJ2-3, with TRBD1 identical over 11 bases. This CDR3 is 17 amino acids long. CDR1 and CDR2 (germline): DFQATT, SNEGSKA (reference sequence). J lost 11 bases, V lost 0 bases, and 16 bases had no gene match. The CDR3 sequence is CSARDPGQGGSYNEQYF. CDR3 DNA sequence: TGCAGTGCTAGAGATCCGGGACAGGGGGGCTCCTACAATGAGCAGTATTTT.

This clonotype was detected many times. Possible read error: a much larger clone is one base away. In DNA, the CDR3 is TGTGCCAGCAGCTTAGTGGGGGAGGACAACTATGGCTACCCCTTC. It specifies CASSLVGEDNYGYPF. J is TRBJ1-2 and V is TRBV7-9; D may be TRBD1 (5 bases). Germline V gene sequence: CDR1 SEHNR, CDR2 FQNEAQ (reference sequence). This CDR3 comprises 15 residues. Combining the CDR3 with reference TRBV7-9 and TRBJ1-2 gives the whole variable domain DTGVSQNPRHKITKRGQNVTFRCDPISEHNRLYWYRQTLGQGPEFLTYFQNEAQLEKSRLLSDRFSAERPKGSFSTLEIQRTEQGDSAMYLCASSLVGEDNYGYPFGSGTRLTVV.

On this clonotype: The germline gene is not matched at one end of the junction; a read error may be the cause. CDR3 protein: CGALPGGSDGYTF. The CDR3 DNA follows: TGCGGTGCCCTCCCGGGCGGTAGCGATGGCTACACCTTC. V and J are TRBV20-1 and TRBJ1-2; D remains unclear. CDR3 length: 13 amino acids. CDR1 is DFQATT, CDR2 SNEGSKA, per germline (reference sequence).

This clonotype has at least ten counts. This sequence joins TRBV7-2 and TRBJ1-2, with 8 bases aligning to TRBD1. The trim removed 6 bases at V and 8 bases at J, leaving 17 bases unmatched. CDR1 and CDR2 from the germline V gene are SGHTA and FQGNSA. The CDR3 loop spans 16 amino acids. The CDR3 loop reads CASRPPRTGTVGGYTF. CDR3 DNA: TGTGCCAGCAGACCACCTAGGACAGGGACGGTTGGGGGCTACACCTTC.

This clonotype was seen many times. The CDR3 sequence is CATSDLQQGGRNEQFF. CDR3 nucleotides: TGTGCCACCAGTGATTTACAACAGGGTGGTCGGAATGAGCAGTTCTTC. The J gene is TRBJ2-1, the V gene TRBV24-1, with TRBD1 as a possible D gene (6 bases). Per germline, CDR1 KGHDR and CDR2 SFDVKD. CDR3 length: 16 amino acids. V was cut by 1 base and J by 7 bases, with 16 bases left in between.

In its sample, this clonotype ranks as medium-sized (0.01 to 0.1%). This chain connects TRBV2 to TRBJ2-7, with TRBD1 matching over 8 bases. Germline V gene lookup returns CDR1 SNHLY and CDR2 FYNNEI. J lost 2 bases, V lost 5 bases, and 5 bases had no gene match. The CDR3 extends over 14 amino acids. The CDR3 loop reads CASSSGTGTYEQYF. CDR3 bases: TGTGCCAGCAGTTCTGGGACAGGCACCTACGAGCAGTACTTC.

This clonotype was seen ten or more times. The gene calls are TRBV7-8 and TRBJ2-7; possibly TRBD2 for D (7 bases). The CDR3 length is 15 residues. Per the germline V gene, CDR1 is SGHVS and CDR2 is FQNEAQ. V was trimmed by 5 bases and J by 5 bases, leaving 19 bases between them. The CDR3 nucleotides read TGTGCCAGCAGCCAAGGGGGGGGGATGTCCCACGAGCAGTACTTC. This encodes CASSQGGGMSHEQYF.

This clonotype was found many times. J is TRBJ2-7 and V is TRBV6-1; D perhaps matches TRBD2 (6 bases). The CDR3 consists of 12 residues. V lost 7 bases to trimming and J lost 3 bases, with 10 bases between them. Germline CDR1 is MNHNS and CDR2 is SASEGT. The CDR3 DNA is TGTGCCAGCACCGGGACTTACTACGAGCAGTACTTC. It translates to CASTGTYYEQYF.

This clonotype was counted ten times or more. The chain couples TRBV5-6 to TRBJ1-2, with a tentative D call TRBD1 (5 bases). Trimming removed 4 bases at V and 4 bases at J, with 17 bases between. Germline CDR1 reads SGHDT; CDR2 reads YYEEEE. The CDR3 consists of 15 residues. The CDR3 DNA is TGTGCCAGCAGCCTGGGACCGTTGACGAGCTATGGCTACACCTTC. Its protein is CASSLGPLTSYGYTF.

In its sample, this clonotype was seen a few times. The chain has TRBV6-1 and TRBJ2-1; possible D gene TRBD2, 6 bases. Per the germline V gene, CDR1 is MNHNS and CDR2 is SASEGT. This CDR3 contains 14 residues. V shed 6 bases and J shed 3 bases, with 12 bases lying between them. The CDR3: CASRGGKNYNEQFF. In DNA, the CDR3 is TGTGCCAGCAGGGGGGGAAAAAACTACAATGAGCAGTTCTTC.

To note about this clonotype: Given a much more abundant clone one base away, this may be a read error. This sequence joins TRBV19 and TRBJ2-1; 11 nucleotides match TRBD2. Germline CDR1 reads LNHDA; CDR2 reads SQIVND (reference sequence). The CDR3 is made up of 15 amino acids. DNA for the CDR3: TGTACCAGTAGACAAGTGGGACTAGCGGAAGAGGAGCAGTTCTTC. Translated: CTSRQVGLAEEEQFF.

The chain couples TRBV30 to TRBJ1-5; D not certain. Germline values: CDR1 GTSNPN, CDR2 SVGIG (reference sequence). The germline V and J ends were trimmed by 8 bases and 13 bases, with 15 bases remaining between them. The CDR3 runs to 10 residues. Here the CDR3 reads CAVAGKAQHF. The CDR3 DNA reads TGTGCCGTGGCGGGGAAGGCGCAGCATTTT.

This clonotype was picked up many times. The V gene is TRBV10-3, the J gene TRBJ1-2; D not resolved. Trimming left V 2 bases short and J 5 bases short, with 3 bases between. This CDR3 has 11 residues. Germline V lookup: CDR1 ENHRY, CDR2 SYGVKD. The CDR3 DNA sequence: TGTGCCATCAGTGAGCAGTATGGCTACACCTTC. As protein: CAISEQYGYTF.

CDR3 nucleotides: TGTGCCAGCAGCGCTGCTCGGGGGTTGGAAGAGCAGTTCTTC. Its protein product is CASSAARGLEEQFF. The chain is built from TRBV11-2 and TRBJ2-1; perhaps TRBD2 as D (6 bases). The V gene's germline CDR1 is SGHAT and CDR2 FQNNGV. The ends were cut back, 5 bases at V and 10 bases at J, with 18 bases in the middle. The CDR3 contains 14 residues.

The table lists this clonotype with many counts. This chain links TRBV25-1 with TRBJ1-2; tentatively, D is TRBD1 (6 bases). The CDR3 sequence is 13 residues long. Germline lookup yields CDR1 MGHDK and CDR2 SYGVNS. With 5 bases removed from V and 5 bases from J, the gap between germline ends came to 12 bases. CDR3 in DNA: TGTGCCAGCAGTAAACCAGGGGCATATGGCTACACCTTC. Translated, it gives CASSKPGAYGYTF.

This clonotype was observed at least ten times. This chain joins TRBV14 and TRBJ2-7; the match to TRBD1 covers 7 bases. Germline V lookup: CDR1 SGHDN, CDR2 FVKESK. Trimming at V came to 1 base and at J to 2 bases, leaving 2 bases not matched to a gene. The CDR3 has 14 amino acids. The CDR3 loop reads CASSQGTGAYEQYF. The CDR3 bases are TGTGCCAGCAGCCAAGGGACAGGTGCCTACGAGCAGTACTTC.